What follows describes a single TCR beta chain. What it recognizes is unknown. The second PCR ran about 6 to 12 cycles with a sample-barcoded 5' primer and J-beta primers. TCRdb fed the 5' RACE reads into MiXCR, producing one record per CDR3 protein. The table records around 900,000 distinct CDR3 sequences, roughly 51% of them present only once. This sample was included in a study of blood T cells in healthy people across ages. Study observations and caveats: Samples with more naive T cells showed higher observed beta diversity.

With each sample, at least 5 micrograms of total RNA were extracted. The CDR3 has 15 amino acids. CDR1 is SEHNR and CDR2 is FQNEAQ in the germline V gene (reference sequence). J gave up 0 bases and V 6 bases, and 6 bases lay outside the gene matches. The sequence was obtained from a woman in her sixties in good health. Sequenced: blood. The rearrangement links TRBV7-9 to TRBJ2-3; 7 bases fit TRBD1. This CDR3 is CASSRSGQSTDTQYF. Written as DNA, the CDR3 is TGTGCCAGCAGTAGATCGGGACAGAGCACAGATACGCAGTATTTT.